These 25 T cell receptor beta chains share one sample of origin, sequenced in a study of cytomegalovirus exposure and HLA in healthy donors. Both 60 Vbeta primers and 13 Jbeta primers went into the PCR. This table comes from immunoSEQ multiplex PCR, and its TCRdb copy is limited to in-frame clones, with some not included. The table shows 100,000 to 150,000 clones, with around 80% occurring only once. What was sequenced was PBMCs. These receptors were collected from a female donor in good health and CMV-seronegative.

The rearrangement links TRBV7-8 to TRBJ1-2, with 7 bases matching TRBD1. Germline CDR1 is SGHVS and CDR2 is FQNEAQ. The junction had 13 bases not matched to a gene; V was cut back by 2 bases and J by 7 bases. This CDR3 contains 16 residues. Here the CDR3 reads CASSLRDTGDRTGYTF. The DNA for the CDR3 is TGTGCCAGCAGCTTACGAGATACAGGGGATCGAACTGGCTACACCTTC.

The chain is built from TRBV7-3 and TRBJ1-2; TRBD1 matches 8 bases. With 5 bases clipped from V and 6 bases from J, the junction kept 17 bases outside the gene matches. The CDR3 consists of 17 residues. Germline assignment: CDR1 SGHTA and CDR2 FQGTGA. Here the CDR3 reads CASSPRGSTGEHNGYTF. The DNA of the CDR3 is TGTGCCAGCAGCCCGAGGGGGTCGACAGGGGAACATAATGGCTACACCTTC.

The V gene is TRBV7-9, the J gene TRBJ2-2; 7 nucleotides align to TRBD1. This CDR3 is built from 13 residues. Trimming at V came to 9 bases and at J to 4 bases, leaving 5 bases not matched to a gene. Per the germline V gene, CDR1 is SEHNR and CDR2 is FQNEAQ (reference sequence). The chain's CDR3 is CASWTGVTGELFF. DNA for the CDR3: TGTGCCAGTTGGACAGGAGTCACCGGGGAGCTGTTTTTT. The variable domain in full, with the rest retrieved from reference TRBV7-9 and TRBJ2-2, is DTGVSQNPRHKITKRGQNVTFRCDPISEHNRLYWYRQTLGQGPEFLTYFQNEAQLEKSRLLSDRFSAERPKGSFSTLEIQRTEQGDSAMYLCASWTGVTGELFFGEGSRLTVL.

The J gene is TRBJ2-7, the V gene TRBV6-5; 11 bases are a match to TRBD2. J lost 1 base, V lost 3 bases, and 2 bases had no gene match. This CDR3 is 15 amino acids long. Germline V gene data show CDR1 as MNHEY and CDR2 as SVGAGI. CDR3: CASSYGTSGSYEQYF. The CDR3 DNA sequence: TGTGCCAGCAGTTATGGGACTAGCGGTTCCTACGAGCAGTACTTC.

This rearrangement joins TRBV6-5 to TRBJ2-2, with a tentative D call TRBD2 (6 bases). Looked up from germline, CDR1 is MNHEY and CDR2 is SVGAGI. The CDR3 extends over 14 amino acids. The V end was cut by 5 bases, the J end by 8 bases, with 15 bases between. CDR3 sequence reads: CASSPRLGSGELFF. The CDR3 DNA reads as TGTGCCAGCAGTCCCAGACTAGGATCTGGGGAGCTGTTTTTT.

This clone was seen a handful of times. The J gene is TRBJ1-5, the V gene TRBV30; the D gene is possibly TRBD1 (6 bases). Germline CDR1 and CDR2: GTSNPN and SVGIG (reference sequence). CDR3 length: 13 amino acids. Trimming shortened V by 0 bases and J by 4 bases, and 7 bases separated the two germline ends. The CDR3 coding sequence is TGTGCCTGGAGTGTGGACAGTAATCAGCCCCAGCATTTT. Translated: CAWSVDSNQPQHF.

Written as DNA, the CDR3 is TGTGCCAGCGGGAGCCCATCCCTCTCCTACGAGCAGTACTTC. It yields the protein CASGSPSLSYEQYF. The V gene is TRBV28, the J gene TRBJ2-7, with a possible D match to TRBD2 (5 bases). The CDR3 is made up of 14 amino acids. Trimming took 8 bases from V and 0 from J, leaving 14 bases between them. Germline CDR1 reads MDHEN; CDR2 reads SYDVKM.

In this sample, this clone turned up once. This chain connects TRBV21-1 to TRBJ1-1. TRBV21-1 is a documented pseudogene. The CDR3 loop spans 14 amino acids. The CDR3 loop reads CASSKVGADTEAFF. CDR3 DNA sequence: TGTGCCAGCAGCAAAGTGGGAGCGGACACTGAAGCTTTCTTT.

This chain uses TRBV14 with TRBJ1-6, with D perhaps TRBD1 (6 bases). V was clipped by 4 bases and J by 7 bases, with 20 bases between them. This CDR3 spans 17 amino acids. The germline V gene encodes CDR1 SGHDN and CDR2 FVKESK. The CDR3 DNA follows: TGTGCCAGCAGCCGGACAGTAACGGGGTATATAAATTCACCCCTCCACTTT. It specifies CASSRTVTGYINSPLHF.

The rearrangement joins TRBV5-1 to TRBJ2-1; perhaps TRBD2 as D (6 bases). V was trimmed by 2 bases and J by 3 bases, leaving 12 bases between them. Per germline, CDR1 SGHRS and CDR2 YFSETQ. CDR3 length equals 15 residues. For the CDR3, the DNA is TGCGCCAGCAGCTTCGGAGCGGGCTTCTACAATGAGCAGTTCTTC. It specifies CASSFGAGFYNEQFF. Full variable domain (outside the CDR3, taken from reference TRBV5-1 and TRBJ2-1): KAGVTQTPRYLIKTRGQQVTLSCSPISGHRSVSWYQQTPGQGLQFLFEYFSETQRNKGNFPGRFSGRQFSNSRSEMNVSTLELGDSALYLCASSFGAGFYNEQFFGPGTRLTVL.

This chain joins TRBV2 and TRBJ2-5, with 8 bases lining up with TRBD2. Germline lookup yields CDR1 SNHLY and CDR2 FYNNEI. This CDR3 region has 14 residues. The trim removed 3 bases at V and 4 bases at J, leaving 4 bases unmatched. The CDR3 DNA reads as TGTGCCAGCAGTGAGGGACGGGGGGGAGAGACCCAGTACTTC. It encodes CASSEGRGGETQYF.

CDR3 sequence reads: CASSGGLYSNQPQHF. The CDR3 nucleotides are TGTGCCAGTAGCGGGGGGCTATATAGCAATCAGCCCCAGCATTTT. This chain uses TRBV19 with TRBJ1-5, with D maybe TRBD1 (6 bases). The V end lost 6 bases, the J end lost 0 bases, and 12 bases lay between the germline ends. Germline loops: CDR1 LNHDA, CDR2 SQIVND (reference sequence). CDR3 length: 15 amino acids.

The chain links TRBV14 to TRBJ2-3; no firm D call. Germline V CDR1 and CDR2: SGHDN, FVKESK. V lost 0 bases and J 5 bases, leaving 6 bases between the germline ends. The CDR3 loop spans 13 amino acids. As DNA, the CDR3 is TGTGCCAGCAGCCAAGATTCGTTAGATACGCAGTATTTT. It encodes CASSQDSLDTQYF.

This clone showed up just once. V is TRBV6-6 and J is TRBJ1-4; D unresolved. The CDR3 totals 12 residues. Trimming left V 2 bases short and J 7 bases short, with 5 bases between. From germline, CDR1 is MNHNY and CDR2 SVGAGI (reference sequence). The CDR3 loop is CASSYSSEKLFF. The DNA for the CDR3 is TGTGCCAGCAGTTACAGTAGTGAAAAACTGTTTTTT.

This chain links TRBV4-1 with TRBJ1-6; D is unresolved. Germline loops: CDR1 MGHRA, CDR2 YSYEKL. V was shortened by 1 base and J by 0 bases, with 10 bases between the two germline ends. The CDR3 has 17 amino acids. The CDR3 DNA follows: TGCGCCAGCAGCCAAGCCCACAGAAGCTCCTATAATTCACCCCTCCACTTT. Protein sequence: CASSQAHRSSYNSPLHF.

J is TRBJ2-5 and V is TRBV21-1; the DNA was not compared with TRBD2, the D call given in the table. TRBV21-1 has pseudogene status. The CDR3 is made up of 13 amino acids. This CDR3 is CASSIGEQETQYF. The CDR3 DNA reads TGTGCCAGCAGCATTGGGGAGCAAGAGACCCAGTACTTC.

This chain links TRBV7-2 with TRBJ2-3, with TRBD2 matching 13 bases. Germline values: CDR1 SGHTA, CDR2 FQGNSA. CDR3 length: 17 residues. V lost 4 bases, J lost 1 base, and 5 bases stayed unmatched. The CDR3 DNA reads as TGTGCCAGCAGCTGGCGACTAGCGGGGGGCCGCACAGATACGCAGTATTTT. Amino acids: CASSWRLAGGRTDTQYF.

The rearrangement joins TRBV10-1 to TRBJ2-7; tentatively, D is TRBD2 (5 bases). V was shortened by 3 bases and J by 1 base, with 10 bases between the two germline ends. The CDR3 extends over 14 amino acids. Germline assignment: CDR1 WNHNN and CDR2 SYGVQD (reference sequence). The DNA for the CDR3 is TGCGCCAGCAGTGACGGAGGAAGATCCTACGAGCAGTACTTC. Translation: CASSDGGRSYEQYF.

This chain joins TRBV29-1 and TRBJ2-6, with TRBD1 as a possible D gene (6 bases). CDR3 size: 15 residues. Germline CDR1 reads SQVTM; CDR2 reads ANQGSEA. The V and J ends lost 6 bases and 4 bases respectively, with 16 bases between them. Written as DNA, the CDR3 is TGCAGCGTGAGTAAGACAGGTGGCGGGGCCAACGTCCTGACTTTC. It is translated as CSVSKTGGGANVLTF.

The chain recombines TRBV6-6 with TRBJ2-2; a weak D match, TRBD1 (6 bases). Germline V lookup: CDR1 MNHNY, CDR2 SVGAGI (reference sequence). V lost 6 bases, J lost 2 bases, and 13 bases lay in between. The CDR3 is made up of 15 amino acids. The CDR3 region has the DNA TGTGCCAGCAGAATCGGACAGATAAACACCGGGGAGCTGTTTTTT. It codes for CASRIGQINTGELFF.

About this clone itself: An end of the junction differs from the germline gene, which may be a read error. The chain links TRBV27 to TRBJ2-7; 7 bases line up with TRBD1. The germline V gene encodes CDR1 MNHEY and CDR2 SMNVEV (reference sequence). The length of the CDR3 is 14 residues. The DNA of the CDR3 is TGTGCCAGCCGCCCGGGACAGCCCTCCCACGAGCAGTACTTC. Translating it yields CASRPGQPSHEQYF.

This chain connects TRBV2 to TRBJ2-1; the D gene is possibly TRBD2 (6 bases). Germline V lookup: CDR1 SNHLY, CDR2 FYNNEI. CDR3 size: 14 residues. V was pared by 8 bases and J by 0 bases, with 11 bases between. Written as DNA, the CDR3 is TGTGCCAGCTTGCGGGACGCCTCCTACAATGAGCAGTTCTTC. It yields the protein CASLRDASYNEQFF.

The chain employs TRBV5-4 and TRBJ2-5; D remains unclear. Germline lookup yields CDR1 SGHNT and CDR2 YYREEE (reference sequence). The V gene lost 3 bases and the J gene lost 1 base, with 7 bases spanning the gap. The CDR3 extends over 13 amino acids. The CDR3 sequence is CASSSQIQETQYF. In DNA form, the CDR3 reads TGTGCCAGCAGCTCACAGATCCAAGAGACCCAGTACTTC.

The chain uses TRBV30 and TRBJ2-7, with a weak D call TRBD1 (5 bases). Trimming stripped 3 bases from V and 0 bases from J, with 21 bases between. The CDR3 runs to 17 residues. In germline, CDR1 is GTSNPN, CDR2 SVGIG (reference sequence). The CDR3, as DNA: TGTGCCTGGAGGCGACTGGGATCAGGGTTCAGCTCCTACGAGCAGTACTTC. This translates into CAWRRLGSGFSSYEQYF. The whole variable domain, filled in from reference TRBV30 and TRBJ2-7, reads SQTIHQWPATLVQPVGSPLSLECTVEGTSNPNLYWYRQAAGRGLQLLFYSVGIGQISSEVPQNLSASRPQDRQFILSSKKLLLSDSGFYLCAWRRLGSGFSSYEQYFGPGTRLTVT.

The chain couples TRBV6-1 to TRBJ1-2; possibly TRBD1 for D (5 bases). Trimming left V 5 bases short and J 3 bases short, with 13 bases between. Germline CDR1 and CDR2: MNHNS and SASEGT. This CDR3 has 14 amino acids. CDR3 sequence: CASSFQPTDYGYTF. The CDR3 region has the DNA TGTGCCAGCAGTTTCCAACCGACAGACTATGGCTACACCTTC.